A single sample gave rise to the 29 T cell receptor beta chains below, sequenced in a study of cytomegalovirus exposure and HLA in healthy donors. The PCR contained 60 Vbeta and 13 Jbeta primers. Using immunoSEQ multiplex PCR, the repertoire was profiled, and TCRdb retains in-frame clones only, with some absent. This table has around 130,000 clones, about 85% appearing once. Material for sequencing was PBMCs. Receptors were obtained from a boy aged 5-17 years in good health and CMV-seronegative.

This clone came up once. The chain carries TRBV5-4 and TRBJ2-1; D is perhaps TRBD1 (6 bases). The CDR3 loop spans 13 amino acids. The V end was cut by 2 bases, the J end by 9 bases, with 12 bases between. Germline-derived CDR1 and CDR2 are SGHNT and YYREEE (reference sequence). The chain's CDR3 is CASSFRGQGEQFF. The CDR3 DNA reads TGTGCCAGCAGCTTCAGGGGCCAGGGTGAGCAGTTCTTC.

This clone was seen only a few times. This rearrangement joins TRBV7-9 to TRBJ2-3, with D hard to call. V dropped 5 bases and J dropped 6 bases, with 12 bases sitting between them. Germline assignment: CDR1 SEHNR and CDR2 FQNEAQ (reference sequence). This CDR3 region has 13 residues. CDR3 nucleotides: TGTGCCAGCAGCCGCAGATCCGTTGATACGCAGTATTTT. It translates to CASSRRSVDTQYF.

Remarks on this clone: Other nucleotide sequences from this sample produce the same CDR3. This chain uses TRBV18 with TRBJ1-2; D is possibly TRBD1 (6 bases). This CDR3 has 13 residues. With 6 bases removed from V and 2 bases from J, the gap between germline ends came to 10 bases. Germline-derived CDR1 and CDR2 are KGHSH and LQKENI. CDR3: CASSPDRNYGYTF. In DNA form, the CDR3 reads TGTGCCAGCTCCCCGGACAGAAACTATGGCTACACCTTC.

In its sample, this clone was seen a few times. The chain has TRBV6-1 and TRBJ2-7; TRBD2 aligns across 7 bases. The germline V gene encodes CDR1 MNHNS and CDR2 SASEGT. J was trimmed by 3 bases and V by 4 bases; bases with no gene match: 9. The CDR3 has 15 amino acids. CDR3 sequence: CASSGLAGEVYEQYF. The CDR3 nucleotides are TGTGCCAGCAGTGGGTTGGCGGGAGAGGTCTACGAGCAGTACTTC.

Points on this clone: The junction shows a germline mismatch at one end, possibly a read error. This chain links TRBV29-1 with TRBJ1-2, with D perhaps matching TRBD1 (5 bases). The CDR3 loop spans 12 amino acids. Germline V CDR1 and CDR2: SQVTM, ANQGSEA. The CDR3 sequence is CSVSDSSYGYPF. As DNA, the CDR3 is TGCAGCGTTTCAGACAGCTCCTATGGCTACCCCTTC.

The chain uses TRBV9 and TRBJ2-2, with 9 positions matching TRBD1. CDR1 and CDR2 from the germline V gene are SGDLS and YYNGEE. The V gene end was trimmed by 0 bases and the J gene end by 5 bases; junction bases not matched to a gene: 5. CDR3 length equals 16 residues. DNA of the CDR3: TGTGCCAGCAGCGTAGATGGACAGGGGTTAACCGGGGAGCTGTTTTTT. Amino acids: CASSVDGQGLTGELFF. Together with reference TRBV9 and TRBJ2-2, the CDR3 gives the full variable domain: DSGVTQTPKHLITATGQRVTLRCSPRSGDLSVYWYQQSLDQGLQFLIQYYNGEERAKGNILERFSAQQFPDLHSELNLSSLELGDSALYFCASSVDGQGLTGELFFGEGSRLTVL.

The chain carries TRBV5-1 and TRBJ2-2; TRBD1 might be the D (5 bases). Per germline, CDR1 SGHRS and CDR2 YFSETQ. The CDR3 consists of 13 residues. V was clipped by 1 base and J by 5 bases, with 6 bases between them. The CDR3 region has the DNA TGCGCCAGCAGCTTGTCAGGGACCGGGGAGCTGTTTTTT. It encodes CASSLSGTGELFF.

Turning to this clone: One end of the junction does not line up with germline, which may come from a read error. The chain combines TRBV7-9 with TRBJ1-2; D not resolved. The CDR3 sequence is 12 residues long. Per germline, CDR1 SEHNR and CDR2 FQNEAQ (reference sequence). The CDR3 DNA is TGTTCCAGCAGCCCCCTCGGCTATGGCTACACCTTC. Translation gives CSSSPLGYGYTF.

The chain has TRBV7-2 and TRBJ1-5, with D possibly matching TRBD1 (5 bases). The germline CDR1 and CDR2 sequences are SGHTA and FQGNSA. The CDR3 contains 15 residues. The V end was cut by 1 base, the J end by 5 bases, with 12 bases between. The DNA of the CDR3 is TGTGCCAGCAGCTTAGTGGGGGGTCGGGATCAGCCCCAGCATTTT. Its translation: CASSLVGGRDQPQHF.

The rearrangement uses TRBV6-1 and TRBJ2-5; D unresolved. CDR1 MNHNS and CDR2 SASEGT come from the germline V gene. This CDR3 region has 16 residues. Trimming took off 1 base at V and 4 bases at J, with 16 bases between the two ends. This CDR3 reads CASSEERSPYRETQYF. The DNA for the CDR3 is TGTGCCAGCAGTGAAGAGCGTTCCCCGTACCGAGAGACCCAGTACTTC.

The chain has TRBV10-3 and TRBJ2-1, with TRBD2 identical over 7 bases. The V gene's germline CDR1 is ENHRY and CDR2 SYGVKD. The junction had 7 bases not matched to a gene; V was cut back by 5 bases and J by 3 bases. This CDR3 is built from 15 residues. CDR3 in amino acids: CAISWGRDYYNEQFF. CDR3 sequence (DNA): TGTGCCATCAGTTGGGGCCGGGACTACTACAATGAGCAGTTCTTC.

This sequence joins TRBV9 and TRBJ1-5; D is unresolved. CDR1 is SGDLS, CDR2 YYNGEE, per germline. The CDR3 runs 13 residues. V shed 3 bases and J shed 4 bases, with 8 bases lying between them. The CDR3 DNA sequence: TGTGCCAGCAGCGAAACGGGAAATCAGCCCCAGCATTTT. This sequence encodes CASSETGNQPQHF.

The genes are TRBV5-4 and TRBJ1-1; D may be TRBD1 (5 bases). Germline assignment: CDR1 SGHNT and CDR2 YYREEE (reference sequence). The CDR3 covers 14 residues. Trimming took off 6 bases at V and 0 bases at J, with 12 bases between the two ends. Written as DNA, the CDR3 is TGTGCCAGCATGCAGGGCGCCATGAACACTGAAGCTTTCTTT. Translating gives CASMQGAMNTEAFF. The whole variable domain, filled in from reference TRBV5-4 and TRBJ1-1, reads ETGVTQSPTHLIKTRGQQVTLRCSSQSGHNTVSWYQQALGQGPQFIFQYYREEENGRGNFPPRFSGLQFPNYSSELNVNALELDDSALYLCASMQGAMNTEAFFGQGTRLTVV.

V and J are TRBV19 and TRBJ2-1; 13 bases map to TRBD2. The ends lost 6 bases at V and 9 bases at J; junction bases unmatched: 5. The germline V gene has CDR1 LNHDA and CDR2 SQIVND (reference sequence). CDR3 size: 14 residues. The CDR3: CASRLAGGFLEQFF. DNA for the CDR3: TGTGCCAGTAGACTAGCGGGAGGGTTTCTTGAGCAGTTCTTC.

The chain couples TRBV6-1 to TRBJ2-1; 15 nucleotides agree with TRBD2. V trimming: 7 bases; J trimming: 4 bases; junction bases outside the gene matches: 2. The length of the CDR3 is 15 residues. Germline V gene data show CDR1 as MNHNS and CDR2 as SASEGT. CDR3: CASTGLAGGYNEQFF. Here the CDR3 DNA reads TGTGCCAGCACCGGACTAGCGGGGGGGTACAATGAGCAGTTCTTC.

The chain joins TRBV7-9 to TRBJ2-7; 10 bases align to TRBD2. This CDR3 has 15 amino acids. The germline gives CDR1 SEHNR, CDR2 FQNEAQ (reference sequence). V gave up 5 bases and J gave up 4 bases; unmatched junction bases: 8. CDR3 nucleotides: TGTGCCAGCAGCACCAGCGGGAGGGCCTCATACGAGCAGTACTTC. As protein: CASSTSGRASYEQYF.

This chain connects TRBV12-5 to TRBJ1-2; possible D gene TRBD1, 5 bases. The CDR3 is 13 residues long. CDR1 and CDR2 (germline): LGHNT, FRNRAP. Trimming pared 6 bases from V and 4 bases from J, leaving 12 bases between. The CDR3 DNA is TGTGCTAGTGGATACCAGGGAATCTATGGCTACACCTTC. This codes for CASGYQGIYGYTF.

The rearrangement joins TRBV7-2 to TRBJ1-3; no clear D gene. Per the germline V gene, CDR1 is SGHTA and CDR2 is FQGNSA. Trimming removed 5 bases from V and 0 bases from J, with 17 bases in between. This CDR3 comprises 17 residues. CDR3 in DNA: TGTGCCAGCAGCCGGCACGGAGGACGGAGCTCTGGAAACACCATATATTTT. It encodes CASSRHGGRSSGNTIYF.

Here the CDR3 DNA reads TGTGCCAGCAGTCCCGGGACTAGCGGATCCTACGAGCAGTACTTC. It codes for CASSPGTSGSYEQYF. The chain couples TRBV27 to TRBJ2-7, with TRBD2 matching 11 bases. CDR3 length: 15 amino acids. V dropped 5 bases and J dropped 1; count of bases not matched to a gene: 4. CDR1 and CDR2 from the germline V gene are MNHEY and SMNVEV (reference sequence).

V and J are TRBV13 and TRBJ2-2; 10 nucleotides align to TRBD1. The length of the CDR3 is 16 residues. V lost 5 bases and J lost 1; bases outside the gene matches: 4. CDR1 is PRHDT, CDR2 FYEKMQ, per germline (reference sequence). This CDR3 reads CASSPGDRGNTGELFF. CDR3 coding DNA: TGTGCCAGCAGCCCCGGGGACAGGGGGAACACCGGGGAGCTGTTTTTT. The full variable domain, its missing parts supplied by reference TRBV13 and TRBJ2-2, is AAGVIQSPRHLIKEKRETATLKCYPIPRHDTVYWYQQGPGQDPQFLISFYEKMQSDKGSIPDRFSAQQFSDYHSELNMSSLELGDSALYFCASSPGDRGNTGELFFGEGSRLTVL.

CDR3 nucleotides: TGTGCCAGTAGTATTACAGGTCAGGAGCAGTTCTTC. This codes for CASSITGQEQFF. V and J are TRBV19 and TRBJ2-1; perhaps TRBD1 as D (5 bases). The germline V gene encodes CDR1 LNHDA and CDR2 SQIVND (reference sequence). The CDR3 consists of 12 residues. With 3 bases removed from V and 10 bases from J, the gap between germline ends came to 10 bases.

The DNA of the CDR3 is TGTGCCAGCAGCGTGGACAGGGTACTCCTCGAGCAGTACTTC. Protein product: CASSVDRVLLEQYF. The chain joins TRBV7-8 to TRBJ2-5, with TRBD1 matching 8 bases. Gene TRBJ2-7 matches the end of the DNA better, so the J call may be wrong. This CDR3 contains 14 residues. The germline V gene has CDR1 SGHVS and CDR2 FQNEAQ.

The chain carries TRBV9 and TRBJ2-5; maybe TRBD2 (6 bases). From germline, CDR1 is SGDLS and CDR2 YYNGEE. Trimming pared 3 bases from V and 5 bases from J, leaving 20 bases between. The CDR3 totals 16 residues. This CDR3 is CASSGTGLLSGETQYF. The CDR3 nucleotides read TGTGCCAGCAGCGGAACTGGACTCCTAAGCGGGGAGACCCAGTACTTC.

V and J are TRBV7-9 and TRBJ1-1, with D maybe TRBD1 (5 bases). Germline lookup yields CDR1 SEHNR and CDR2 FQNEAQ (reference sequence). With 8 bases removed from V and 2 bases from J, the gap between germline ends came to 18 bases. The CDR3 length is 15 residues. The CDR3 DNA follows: TGTGCCAGCGTGCAGGCAGGGCGCCAAAACACTGAAGCTTTCTTT. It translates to CASVQAGRQNTEAFF.

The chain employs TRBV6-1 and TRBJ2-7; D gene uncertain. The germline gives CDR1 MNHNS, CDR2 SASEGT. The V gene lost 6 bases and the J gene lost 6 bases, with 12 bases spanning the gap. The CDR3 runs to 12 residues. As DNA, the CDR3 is TGTGCCAGCAGCCCCCCGAGGCCCGAGCAGTACTTC. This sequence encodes CASSPPRPEQYF.

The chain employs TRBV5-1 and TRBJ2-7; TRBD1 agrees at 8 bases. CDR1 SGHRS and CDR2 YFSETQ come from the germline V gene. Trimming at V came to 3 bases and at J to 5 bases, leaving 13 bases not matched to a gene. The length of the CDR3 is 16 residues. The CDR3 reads CASSWGSRTGSHEQYF. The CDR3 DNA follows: TGCGCCAGCAGCTGGGGATCCAGGACAGGGTCCCACGAGCAGTACTTC.

The CDR3 DNA follows: TGTGCCAGCAGCTTGGTTTCAGGGGCATCCGGGGAGCTGTTTTTT. It is translated as CASSLVSGASGELFF. The J gene is TRBJ2-2, the V gene TRBV7-9; possibly TRBD1 for D (6 bases). CDR1 is SEHNR, CDR2 FQNEAQ, per germline (reference sequence). CDR3 length: 15 residues. Trimming removed 3 bases at V and 6 bases at J, with 14 bases between.

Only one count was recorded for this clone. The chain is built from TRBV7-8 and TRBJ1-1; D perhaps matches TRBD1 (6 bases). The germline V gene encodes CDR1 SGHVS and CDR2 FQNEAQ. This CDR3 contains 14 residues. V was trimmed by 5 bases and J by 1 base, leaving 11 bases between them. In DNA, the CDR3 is TGTGCCAGCAGCACCGGACAGAGGAACACTGAAGCTTTCTTT. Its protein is CASSTGQRNTEAFF. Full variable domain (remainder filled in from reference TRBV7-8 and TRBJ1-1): GAGVSQSPRYKVAKRGQDVALRCDPISGHVSLFWYQQALGQGPEFLTYFQNEAQLDKSGLPSDRFFAERPEGSVSTLKIQRTQQEDSAVYLCASSTGQRNTEAFFGQGTRLTVV.

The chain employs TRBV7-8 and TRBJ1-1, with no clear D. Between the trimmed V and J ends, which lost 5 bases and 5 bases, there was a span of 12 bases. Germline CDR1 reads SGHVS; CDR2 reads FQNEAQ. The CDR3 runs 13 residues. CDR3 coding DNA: TGTGCCAGCAGCCCGCTCCGAGGGACTGAAGCTTTCTTT. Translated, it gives CASSPLRGTEAFF. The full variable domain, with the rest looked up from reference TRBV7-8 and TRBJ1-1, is GAGVSQSPRYKVAKRGQDVALRCDPISGHVSLFWYQQALGQGPEFLTYFQNEAQLDKSGLPSDRFFAERPEGSVSTLKIQRTQQEDSAVYLCASSPLRGTEAFFGQGTRLTVV.